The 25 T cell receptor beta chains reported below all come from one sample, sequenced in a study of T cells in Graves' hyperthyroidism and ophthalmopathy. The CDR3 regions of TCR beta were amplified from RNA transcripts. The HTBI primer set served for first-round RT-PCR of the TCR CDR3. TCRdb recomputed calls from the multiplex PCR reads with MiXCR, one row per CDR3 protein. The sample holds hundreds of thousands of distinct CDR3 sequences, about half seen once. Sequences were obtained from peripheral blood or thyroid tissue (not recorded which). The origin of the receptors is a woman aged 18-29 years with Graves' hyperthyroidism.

The CDR3 sequence: CASSLVAPTGELFF. CDR3 bases: TGTGCCAGCAGCTTAGTGGCCCCCACCGGGGAGCTGTTTTTT. The chain has TRBV7-2 and TRBJ2-2; D is ambiguous. There are 14 residues in the CDR3. V was pared by 1 base and J by 4 bases, with 7 bases between. Germline loops: CDR1 SGHTA, CDR2 FQGNSA.

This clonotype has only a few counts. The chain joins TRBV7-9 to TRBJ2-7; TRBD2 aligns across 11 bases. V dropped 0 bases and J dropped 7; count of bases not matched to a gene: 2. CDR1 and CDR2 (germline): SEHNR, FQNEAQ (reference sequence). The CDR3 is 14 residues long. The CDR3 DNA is TGTGCCAGCAGCTTAGCGGGACTAGCGGTTGAGCAGTACTTC. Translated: CASSLAGLAVEQYF.

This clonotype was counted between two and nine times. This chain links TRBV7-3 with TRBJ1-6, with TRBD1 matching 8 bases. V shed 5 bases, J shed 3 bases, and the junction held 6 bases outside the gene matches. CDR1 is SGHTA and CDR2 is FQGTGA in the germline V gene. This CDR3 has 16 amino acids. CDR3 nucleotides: TGTGCCAGCAGCGCTCGAGGACAGGGCTATAATTCACCCCTCCACTTT. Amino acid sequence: CASSARGQGYNSPLHF.

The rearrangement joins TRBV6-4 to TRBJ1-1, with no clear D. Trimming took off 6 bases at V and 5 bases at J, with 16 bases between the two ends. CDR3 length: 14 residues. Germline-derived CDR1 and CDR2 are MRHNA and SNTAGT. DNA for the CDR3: TGTGCCAGCAGCGCGGACTCTTGGGGAACTGAAGCTTTCTTT. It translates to CASSADSWGTEAFF.

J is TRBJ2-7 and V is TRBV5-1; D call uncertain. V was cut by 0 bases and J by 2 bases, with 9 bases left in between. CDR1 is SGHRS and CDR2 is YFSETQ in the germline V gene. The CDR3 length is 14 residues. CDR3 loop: CASSLDSYTYEQYF. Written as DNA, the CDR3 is TGCGCCAGCAGCTTGGACAGCTATACCTACGAGCAGTACTTC. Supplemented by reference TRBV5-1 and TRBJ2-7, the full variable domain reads KAGVTQTPRYLIKTRGQQVTLSCSPISGHRSVSWYQQTPGQGLQFLFEYFSETQRNKGNFPGRFSGRQFSNSRSEMNVSTLELGDSALYLCASSLDSYTYEQYFGPGTRLTVT.

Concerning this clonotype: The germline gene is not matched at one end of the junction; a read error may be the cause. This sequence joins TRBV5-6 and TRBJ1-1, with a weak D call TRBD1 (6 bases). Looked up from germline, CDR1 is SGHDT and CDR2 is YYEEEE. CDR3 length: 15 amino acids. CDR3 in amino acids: CTSRRDGTTNTEAFF. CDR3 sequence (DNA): TGTACCAGCAGACGTGACGGGACAACGAACACTGAAGCTTTCTTT. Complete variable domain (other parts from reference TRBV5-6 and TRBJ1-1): DAGVTQSPTHLIKTRGQQVTLRCSPKSGHDTVSWYQQALGQGPQFIFQYYEEEERQRGNFPDRFSGHQFPNYSSELNVNALLLGDSALYLCTSRRDGTTNTEAFFGQGTRLTVV.

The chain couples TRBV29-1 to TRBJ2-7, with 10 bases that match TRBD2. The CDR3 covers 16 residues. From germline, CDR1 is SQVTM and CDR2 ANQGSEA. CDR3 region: CSARDSKAGGAYEQYF. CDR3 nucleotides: TGCAGTGCTAGAGATTCGAAAGCGGGAGGGGCCTACGAGCAGTACTTC.

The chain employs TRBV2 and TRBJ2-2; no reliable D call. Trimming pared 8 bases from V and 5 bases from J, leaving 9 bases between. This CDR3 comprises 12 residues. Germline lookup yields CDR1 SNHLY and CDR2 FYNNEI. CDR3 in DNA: TGTGCCAGCCTAACCCCGACCGGGGAGCTGTTTTTT. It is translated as CASLTPTGELFF.

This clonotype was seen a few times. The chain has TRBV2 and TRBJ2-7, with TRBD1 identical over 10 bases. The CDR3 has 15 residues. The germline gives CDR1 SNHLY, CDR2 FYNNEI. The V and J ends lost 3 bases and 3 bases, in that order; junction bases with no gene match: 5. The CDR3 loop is CASSDPGQGVYEQYF. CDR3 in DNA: TGTGCCAGCAGTGATCCTGGACAGGGGGTCTACGAGCAGTACTTC.

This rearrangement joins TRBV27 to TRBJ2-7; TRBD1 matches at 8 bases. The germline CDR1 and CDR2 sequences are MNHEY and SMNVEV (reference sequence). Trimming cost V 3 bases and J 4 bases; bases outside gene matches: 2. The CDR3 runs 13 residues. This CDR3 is CASSFRDRYEQYF. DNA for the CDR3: TGTGCCAGCAGTTTCCGGGACAGGTACGAGCAGTACTTC.

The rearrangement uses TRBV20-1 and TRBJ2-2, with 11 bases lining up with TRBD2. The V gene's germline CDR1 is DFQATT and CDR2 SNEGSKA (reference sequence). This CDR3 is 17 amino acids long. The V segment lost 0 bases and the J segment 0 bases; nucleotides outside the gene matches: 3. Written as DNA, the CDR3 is TGCAGTGCTAGAGATGTAGCGGGAGGGTCGAACACCGGGGAGCTGTTTTTT. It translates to CSARDVAGGSNTGELFF.

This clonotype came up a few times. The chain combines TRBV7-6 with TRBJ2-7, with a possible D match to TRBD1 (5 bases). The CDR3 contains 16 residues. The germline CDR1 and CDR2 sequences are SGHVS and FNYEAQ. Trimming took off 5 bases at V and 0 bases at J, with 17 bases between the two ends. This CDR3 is CASSPSGRLGSYEQYF. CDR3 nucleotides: TGTGCCAGCAGCCCATCAGGGCGGCTCGGCTCCTACGAGCAGTACTTC. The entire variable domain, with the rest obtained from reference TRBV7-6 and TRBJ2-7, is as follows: GAGVSQSPRYKVTKRGQDVALRCDPISGHVSLYWYRQALGQGPEFLTYFNYEAQQDKSGLPNDRFSAERPEGSISTLTIQRTEQRDSAMYRCASSPSGRLGSYEQYFGPGTRLTVT.

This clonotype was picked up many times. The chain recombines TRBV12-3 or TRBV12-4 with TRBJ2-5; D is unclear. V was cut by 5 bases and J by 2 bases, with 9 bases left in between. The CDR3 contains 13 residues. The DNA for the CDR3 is TGTGCCAGCAGTGGCAAACTACAAGAGACCCAGTACTTC. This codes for CASSGKLQETQYF.

CDR3 sequence reads: CASSAPDNYGYTF. The CDR3 DNA follows: TGTGCCAGCAGCGCCCCAGATAACTATGGCTACACCTTC. V and J are TRBV11-1 and TRBJ1-2; no firm D call. V was shortened by 5 bases and J by 1 base, with 8 bases between the two germline ends. The CDR3 is 13 amino acids. CDR1 and CDR2 from the germline V gene are SGHAT and FQDESV (reference sequence).

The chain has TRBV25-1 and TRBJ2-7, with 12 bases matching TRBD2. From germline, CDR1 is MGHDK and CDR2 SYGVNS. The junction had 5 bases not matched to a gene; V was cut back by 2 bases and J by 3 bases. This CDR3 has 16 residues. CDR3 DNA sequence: TGTGCCAGCAGTGAAGGGGCTAGCGGGAGGGACTACGAGCAGTACTTC. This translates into CASSEGASGRDYEQYF.

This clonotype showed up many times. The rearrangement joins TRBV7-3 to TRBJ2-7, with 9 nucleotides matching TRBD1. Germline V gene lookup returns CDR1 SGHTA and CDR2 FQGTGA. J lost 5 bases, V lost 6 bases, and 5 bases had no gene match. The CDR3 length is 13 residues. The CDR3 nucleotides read TGTGCCAGCAGTCGCGGACAGGGGAACGAGCAGTACTTC. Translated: CASSRGQGNEQYF.

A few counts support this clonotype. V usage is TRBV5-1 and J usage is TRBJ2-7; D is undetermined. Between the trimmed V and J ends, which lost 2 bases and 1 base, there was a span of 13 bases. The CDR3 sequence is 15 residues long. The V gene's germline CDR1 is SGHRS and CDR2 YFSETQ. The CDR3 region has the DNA TGCGCCAGCAGCTTCAGGTACCCTGAGTCCTACGAGCAGTACTTC. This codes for CASSFRYPESYEQYF.

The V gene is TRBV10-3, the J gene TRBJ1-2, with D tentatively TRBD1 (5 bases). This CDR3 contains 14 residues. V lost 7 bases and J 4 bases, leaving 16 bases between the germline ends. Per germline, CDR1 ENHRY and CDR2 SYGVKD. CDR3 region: CAITGAGSAYGYTF. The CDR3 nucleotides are TGTGCCATCACCGGGGCAGGGAGTGCCTATGGCTACACCTTC.

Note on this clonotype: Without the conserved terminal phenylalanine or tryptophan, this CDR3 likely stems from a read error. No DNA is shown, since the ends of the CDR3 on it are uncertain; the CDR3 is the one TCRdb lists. This chain's CDR3 is CASSERQGFYY. The chain is built from TRBV2 and TRBJ1-1; the DNA was not compared with TRBD1, the D call given in the table. Germline CDR1 reads SNHLY; CDR2 reads FYNNEI. Inclusive of both ends, the CDR3 amounts to 11 amino acids.

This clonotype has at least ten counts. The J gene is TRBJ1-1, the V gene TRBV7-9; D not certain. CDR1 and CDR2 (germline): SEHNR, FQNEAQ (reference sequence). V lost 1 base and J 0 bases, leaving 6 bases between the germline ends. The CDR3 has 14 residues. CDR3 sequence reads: CASSLGEVNTEAFF. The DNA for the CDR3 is TGTGCCAGCAGCTTAGGCGAGGTGAACACTGAAGCTTTCTTT.

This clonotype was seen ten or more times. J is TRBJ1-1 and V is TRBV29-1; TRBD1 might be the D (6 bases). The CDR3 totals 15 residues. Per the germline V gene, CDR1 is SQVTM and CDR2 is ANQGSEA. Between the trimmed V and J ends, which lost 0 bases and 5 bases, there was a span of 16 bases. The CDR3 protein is CSVEDQAGARTEAFF. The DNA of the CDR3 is TGCAGCGTTGAAGATCAGGCAGGGGCGCGGACTGAAGCTTTCTTT.

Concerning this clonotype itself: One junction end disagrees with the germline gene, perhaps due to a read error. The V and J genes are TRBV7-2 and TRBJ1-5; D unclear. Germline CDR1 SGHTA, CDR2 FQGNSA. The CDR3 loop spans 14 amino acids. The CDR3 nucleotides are TGTGCCAGCAGCATAGCGGGGTTCTGGCAGCCCCAGCATTTT. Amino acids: CASSIAGFWQPQHF.

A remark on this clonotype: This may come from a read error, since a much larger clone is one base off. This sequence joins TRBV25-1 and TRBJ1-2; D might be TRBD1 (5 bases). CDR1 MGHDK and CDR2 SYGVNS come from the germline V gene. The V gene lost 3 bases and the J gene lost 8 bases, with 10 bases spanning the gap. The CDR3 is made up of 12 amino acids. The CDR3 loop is CASSDSGTGYTF. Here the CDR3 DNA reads TGTGCCAGCAGTGATTCCGGGACCGGCTACACCTTC.

CDR3 sequence reads: CASSLVARDEAFF. CDR3 nucleotide sequence: TGTGCCAGCAGCTTGGTGGCGCGGGATGAAGCTTTCTTT. V is TRBV7-2 and J is TRBJ1-1; D is unresolved. CDR1 SGHTA and CDR2 FQGNSA come from the germline V gene. The CDR3 loop spans 13 amino acids. V was clipped by 3 bases and J by 7 bases, with 12 bases between them.

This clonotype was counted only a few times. In nucleotides, the CDR3 is TGTGCCAGCAGCCAACCGGAGAACTATGGCTACACCTTC. As protein: CASSQPENYGYTF. V and J are TRBV7-9 and TRBJ1-2; no clear D. Deletions cut 5 bases from V and 2 bases from J, with 9 bases between. Germline V gene lookup returns CDR1 SEHNR and CDR2 FQNEAQ (reference sequence). CDR3 length: 13 amino acids. Variable domain in full (rest from reference TRBV7-9 and TRBJ1-2): DTGVSQNPRHKITKRGQNVTFRCDPISEHNRLYWYRQTLGQGPEFLTYFQNEAQLEKSRLLSDRFSAERPKGSFSTLEIQRTEQGDSAMYLCASSQPENYGYTFGSGTRLTVV.